This T cell receptor beta chain was obtained from a study of spatial heterogeneity in lung cancer. Time point here: blood at routine non-recurrence follow-up after resection. TCR cDNA molecules each carried a unique molecular identifier. MiXCR, applied by TCRdb to the 5' RACE reads, yields one record per CDR3 protein. The sample lists nearly 95,000 distinct CDR3 sequences, roughly 19% seen once, with 21% in the top ten. The ends were cut back, 6 bases at V and 0 bases at J, with 11 bases in the middle. This CDR3 has 13 residues. CDR1 and CDR2 (germline): DFQATT, SNEGSKA (reference sequence). This specimen consisted of PBMCs, obtained at follow-up. The gene calls are TRBV20-1 and TRBJ2-5, with D possibly TRBD2 on 5 matching bases. This receptor was identified in a male donor with early-stage non-small cell lung cancer. CDR3 DNA sequence: TGCAGTGCGGCCGCGGGCGACCAAGAGACCCAGTACTTC. It codes for CSAAAGDQETQYF.